Each of the 3 T cell receptor beta chains below was sequenced from the same sample in a study of blood T cell repertoires in COVID-19. Assay: immunoSEQ multiplex PCR; the TCRdb copy retains only in-frame clones and omits some. The sample contains about 74,000 clones, about 69% of which appear only once. The specimen sequenced was peripheral blood. The receptors come from a man in his 70s with acute or convalescent COVID-19.

This clone has only one observation. V and J are TRBV11-2 and TRBJ2-7; perhaps TRBD1 as D (5 bases). Germline V CDR1 and CDR2: SGHAT, FQNNGV. The germline V and J ends were trimmed by 0 bases and 5 bases, with 14 bases remaining between them. The CDR3 extends over 15 amino acids. Written as DNA, the CDR3 is TGTGCCAGCAGCTTAGAATGGGGCAGCCTTCACGAGCAGTACTTC. This sequence encodes CASSLEWGSLHEQYF.

The V and J genes are TRBV7-2 and TRBJ1-2, with 9 bases identical to TRBD1. V trimming: 5 bases; J trimming: 4 bases; junction bases outside the gene matches: 8. The length of the CDR3 is 15 residues. CDR1 is SGHTA, CDR2 FQGNSA, per germline. The chain's CDR3 is CASSPRTGDSYGYTF. In DNA form, the CDR3 reads TGTGCCAGCAGCCCCCGGACAGGGGACAGCTATGGCTACACCTTC.

The V and J genes are TRBV10-3 and TRBJ2-2; a weak D match, TRBD1 (6 bases). The CDR3 sequence is 13 residues long. Germline V gene sequence: CDR1 ENHRY, CDR2 SYGVKD. V gave up 11 bases and J gave up 2 bases, with 12 bases separating them. The CDR3 DNA reads TGTGCCGCTAGGGGGAGTAACACCGGGGAGCTGTTTTTT. Its protein is CAARGSNTGELFF.